These 9 T cell receptor beta chains share one sample of origin, sequenced in a study of Ad26.COV2.S vaccination and SARS-CoV-2 variants. This sample's treatment: about 20 received Ad26.COV2.S at low or high dose, single or two shots; 5 received placebo; per-sample allocation not given. All samples were drawn on day 63, counting from the first vaccine or placebo injection. The repertoire was sequenced with immunoSEQ multiplex PCR; TCRdb's copy has only in-frame clones and lacks some. The sample lists roughly 700,000 clones, around 92% seen once, with nearly 1.5% in the top ten. The sample consisted of peripheral blood, taken in a trial of Ad26.COV2.S vaccine versus placebo. The receptors originated from a person aged 18-60 years who received the Ad26.COV2.S COVID-19 vaccine or a placebo.

The genes are TRBV5-6 and TRBJ2-5, with TRBD2 matching 8 bases. The ends lost 6 bases at V and 2 bases at J; junction bases unmatched: 6. Germline V gene data show CDR1 as SGHDT and CDR2 as YYEEEE. The CDR3 extends over 14 amino acids. The CDR3 DNA follows: TGTGCCAGCACGGGCGGGGGGCCGCAAGAGACCCAGTACTTC. Protein: CASTGGGPQETQYF.

This chain joins TRBV7-8 and TRBJ1-5; D is uncertain. The V end lost 3 bases, the J end lost 7 bases, and 10 bases lay between the germline ends. Germline V gene data show CDR1 as SGHVS and CDR2 as FQNEAQ. The CDR3 contains 13 residues. The CDR3 reads CASSLVGGQPQHF. For the CDR3, the DNA is TGTGCCAGCAGCTTGGTGGGCGGACAGCCCCAGCATTTT. Full variable domain (missing parts from reference TRBV7-8 and TRBJ1-5): GAGVSQSPRYKVAKRGQDVALRCDPISGHVSLFWYQQALGQGPEFLTYFQNEAQLDKSGLPSDRFFAERPEGSVSTLKIQRTQQEDSAVYLCASSLVGGQPQHFGDGTRLSIL.

The chain links TRBV7-9 to TRBJ2-5; D might be TRBD1 or TRBD2, each matching 5 bases. This CDR3 spans 14 amino acids. V was shortened by 7 bases and J by 1 base, with 13 bases between the two germline ends. Germline V gene sequence: CDR1 SEHNR, CDR2 FQNEAQ (reference sequence). The CDR3 protein is CASTRDAAQETQYF. In DNA, the CDR3 is TGTGCCAGCACCCGGGACGCCGCCCAAGAGACCCAGTACTTC.

This chain links TRBV25-1 with TRBJ2-2; D is perhaps TRBD1 (5 bases). V lost 2 bases to trimming and J lost 6 bases, with 13 bases between them. The germline V gene has CDR1 MGHDK and CDR2 SYGVNS. The length of the CDR3 is 15 residues. Here the CDR3 reads CASSERGFLPGELFF. The CDR3 DNA reads TGTGCCAGCAGTGAAAGGGGATTTCTCCCCGGGGAGCTGTTTTTT.

The rearrangement uses TRBV19 and TRBJ2-3; no clear D gene. Germline CDR1 reads LNHDA; CDR2 reads SQIVND (reference sequence). The CDR3 totals 13 residues. Trimming left V 7 bases short and J 6 bases short, with 14 bases between. The CDR3 DNA sequence: TGTGCCAGTACCCATCCGGGCGCGGATACGCAGTATTTT. Residues: CASTHPGADTQYF.

The chain uses TRBV29-1 and TRBJ2-3, with 7 bases fitting TRBD1. J gave up 6 bases and V 5 bases, and 2 bases lay outside the gene matches. Germline V gene data show CDR1 as SQVTM and CDR2 as ANQGSEA. This CDR3 spans 11 amino acids. CDR3 in amino acids: CSVPTGDTQYF. The CDR3 DNA reads as TGCAGCGTTCCGACAGGGGATACGCAGTATTTT.

This rearrangement joins TRBV10-1 to TRBJ1-2; no clear D. Looked up from germline, CDR1 is WNHNN and CDR2 is SYGVQD (reference sequence). The CDR3 is 16 amino acids. V was cut by 2 bases and J by 4 bases, with 17 bases left in between. CDR3 DNA: TGCGCCAGCAGTGAGACGCCGGGAGGAAGCGGCTATGGCTACACCTTC. It specifies CASSETPGGSGYGYTF.

The chain has TRBV24-1 and TRBJ2-1; 7 bases fit TRBD2. The CDR3 consists of 12 residues. Germline CDR1 reads KGHDR; CDR2 reads SFDVKD. J gave up 8 bases and V 9 bases, and 6 bases lay outside the gene matches. CDR3 nucleotide sequence: TGTGCCACCGGGGGAGGGAGCTATGAGCAGTTCTTC. Its protein is CATGGGSYEQFF.

The V call is TRBV19, the J call TRBJ2-7; TRBD1 matches at 9 bases. V was clipped by 5 bases and J by 3 bases; unmatched bases: 8. CDR3 length: 15 amino acids. Germline V gene sequence: CDR1 LNHDA, CDR2 SQIVND (reference sequence). This chain's CDR3 is CASSPNDRGYYEQYF. The CDR3 DNA is TGTGCCAGTAGTCCAAACGACAGGGGGTACTACGAGCAGTACTTC.